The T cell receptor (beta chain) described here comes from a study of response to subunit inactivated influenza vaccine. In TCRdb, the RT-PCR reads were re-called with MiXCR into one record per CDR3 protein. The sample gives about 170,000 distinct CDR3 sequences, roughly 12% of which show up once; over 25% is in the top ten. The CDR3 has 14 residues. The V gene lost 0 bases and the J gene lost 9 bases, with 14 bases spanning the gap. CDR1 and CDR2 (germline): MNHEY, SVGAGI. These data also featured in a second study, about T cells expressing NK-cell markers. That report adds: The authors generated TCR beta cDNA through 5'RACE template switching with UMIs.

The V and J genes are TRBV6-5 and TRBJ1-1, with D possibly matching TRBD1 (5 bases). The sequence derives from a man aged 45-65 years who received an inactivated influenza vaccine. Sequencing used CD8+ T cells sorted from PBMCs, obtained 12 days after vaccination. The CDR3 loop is CASSYSKGLPKAFF. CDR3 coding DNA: TGTGCCAGCAGTTACTCAAAGGGACTCCCCAAAGCTTTCTTT.